Listed below are T cell receptor beta chains from one sample, sequenced in a study of blood T cell repertoires in COVID-19. Here immunoSEQ multiplex PCR was the method, and the copy in TCRdb shows in-frame clones only, minus some. The sample comprises about 76,000 clones, approximately 78% of which are singletons, and 25% to 30% rests with the top ten. The source material was peripheral blood. Receptor source: a human donor in a cohort sampled during active COVID-19. The CDR3 runs from the conserved cysteine through the conserved F or W. A D gene is named only where the DNA matches it firmly. Size is omitted from some rows. Given values are once, few, many or a class for expanded clones.

v_gene	abundance	d_gene	j_gene	CDR3nt	CDR3aa
TRBV6-5	-	-	TRBJ1-1	TGTGCCAGCACCGTCGCGGACACTGAAGCTTTCTTT	CASTVADTEAFF
TRBV30	-	-	TRBJ2-3	TGTGCCTGGAGCAGGGTGGACACAGATACGCAGTATTTT	CAWSRVDTDTQYF
TRBV5-1	-	TRBD2	TRBJ2-3	TGCGCCAGCAGCTTGGGAGGACTAGCGGGGGGAGGGACAGATACGCAGTATTTT	CASSLGGLAGGGTDTQYF
TRBV10-2	-	TRBD2	TRBJ2-7	TGCGCCAGCAGTGAAGTAGCGGGGGGGTACGAGCAGTACTTC	CASSEVAGGYEQYF
TRBV18	-	TRBD2	TRBJ2-3	TGTGCCAGCTCACCACCGGCTAGCGGGGGGGCCTCAGCGCAGTATTTT	CASSPPASGGASAQYF
TRBV30	-	TRBD1	TRBJ1-5	TGTGCCTGGGAAGGTTGGGGACAGGGCGGGTGGCAGCCCCAGCATTTT	CAWEGWGQGGWQPQHF
TRBV4-1	-	TRBD2	TRBJ2-7	TGCGCCAGCAGCCACTACCTAGCGGGGGCCTACGAGCAGTACTTC	CASSHYLAGAYEQYF
TRBV27	once	TRBD2	TRBJ2-7	TGTGCCAGCGGACTAGCGGGGGTCTACGAGCAGTACTTC	CASGLAGVYEQYF
TRBV5-8	-	TRBD1	TRBJ2-1	TGTGCCAGCAGCTTGGAATTCGGGACAGTGGGTAATGAGCAGTTCTTC	CASSLEFGTVGNEQFF
TRBV6-2/TRBV6-3	-	-	TRBJ2-1	TGTGCCAGCAGTTACTCGAGACTAGTCGAGCAGTTCTTC	CASSYSRLVEQFF
TRBV27	-	TRBD2	TRBJ2-1	TGTGCCAGCAGTCCCGGGGGTCTAGCGGGGACCTACAATGAGCAGTTCTTC	CASSPGGLAGTYNEQFF
TRBV4-1	-	-	TRBJ2-6	TGCGCCAGCAGCCAGTCCTCGGGGGCCAACGTCCTGACTTTC	CASSQSSGANVLTF
TRBV3-1/TRBV3-2	-	-	TRBJ2-5	TGTGCCAGCAGCCCCCGCAGTTCGGGTGAGACCCAGTACTTC	CASSPRSSGETQYF
TRBV15	-	TRBD1	TRBJ2-7	TGTGCCACCAGCAGAGGACAGGGGATTTTCCACGAGCAGTACTTC	CATSRGQGIFHEQYF
TRBV18	-	-	TRBJ1-6	TGTGCCAGCTCACTACAGGGTAATTCACCCCTCCACTTT	CASSLQGNSPLHF
TRBV6-2/TRBV6-3	-	-	TRBJ1-6	TGTGCCAGCAGCCGACAGGTTCTGATTTCTACACCCTTAGCCCTCCACTTT	CASSRQVLISTPLALHF
TRBV5-1	-	-	TRBJ2-6	TGCGCCAGCAGCTTGAGACTGCCAATACCCTCTGGGGCCAACGTCCTGACTTTC	CASSLRLPIPSGANVLTF
TRBV18	-	TRBD1	TRBJ1-5	TGTGCCAGCTCGCCGGACAGGGTAAGGGATCAGCCCCAGCATTTT	CASSPDRVRDQPQHF
TRBV30	-	-	TRBJ1-2	TGTGCCTGGACTAAGGTGGAGGCTCAAAAGGTTGGCTACACCTTC	CAWTKVEAQKVGYTF
TRBV28	-	-	TRBJ1-1	TGTGCCAGCGGTGACAGTTCTTTGAACACTGAAGCTTTCTTT	CASGDSSLNTEAFF
TRBV18	-	-	TRBJ1-3	TGTGCCAGCTCACTACAGGGCCTTGGAAACACCATATATTTT	CASSLQGLGNTIYF
TRBV3-1/TRBV3-2	-	TRBD1	TRBJ1-1	TGTGCCAGCAGCCGCAATACAGGGGGCGAGAACACTGAAGCTTTCTTT	CASSRNTGGENTEAFF
TRBV9	once	-	TRBJ2-3	TGTGCCAGCAGCTCCCGGTCCCGGGCAGATACGCAGTATTTT	CASSSRSRADTQYF
TRBV5-4	-	TRBD2	TRBJ2-3	TGTGCCAGCAGCCGTCGGACTAGCGGGGGTACAGATACGCAGTATTTT	CASSRRTSGGTDTQYF
TRBV19	once	-	TRBJ2-3	TGTGCCAGTAGTATAACAGACAGGACAGATACGCAGTATTTT	CASSITDRTDTQYF
TRBV7-6	-	-	TRBJ2-3	TGTGCCAGCAGCTTAAGACTAGGGCCTAGCACAGATACGCAGTATTTT	CASSLRLGPSTDTQYF
TRBV30	-	TRBD1	TRBJ1-2	TGTGCCTGGAGTCCCCCGGGACAGGGGGTTCTTCTCTATGGCTACACCTTC	CAWSPPGQGVLLYGYTF
TRBV19	-	-	TRBJ1-2	TGTGCCAGTAGTAATAACGGTAACTATGGCTACACCTTC	CASSNNGNYGYTF
TRBV5-6	-	TRBD1	TRBJ2-1	TGTGCCAGCAGCCTCGGACAGGGTAGGTCAAATGAGCAGTTCTTC	CASSLGQGRSNEQFF
TRBV4-1	-	TRBD1	TRBJ1-2	TGCGCCAGCAGCCAAGGTAAACCCGGGACAGGCAACTATGGCTACACCTTC	CASSQGKPGTGNYGYTF
TRBV5-1	-	TRBD2	TRBJ2-5	TGCGCCAGCAGCCTCCCCGGGGCGAGCGGGGAAGAGACCCAGTACTTC	CASSLPGASGEETQYF
TRBV30	-	-	TRBJ1-6	TGTGCCTGGAGTGTCGGCGGAGGCCCTAGCTCCTATAATTCACCCCTCCACTTT	CAWSVGGGPSSYNSPLHF
TRBV5-1	once	TRBD1	TRBJ2-4	TGCGCCAGCAGCCCATATAGACAGGGTAGGCTGAACATTCAGTACTTC	CASSPYRQGRLNIQYF
TRBV2	-	-	TRBJ2-2	TGTGCCAGCAGTGAAAGGCCACAGGGAATCCCCGGGGAGCTGTTTTTT	CASSERPQGIPGELFF
TRBV9	-	TRBD1	TRBJ1-1	TGTGGCACAGGGGGTAATAACACTGAAGCTTTCTTT	CGTGGNNTEAFF
TRBV30	few	-	TRBJ1-5	TGTGCCTGGGGTCGACAAAGCAATCAGCCCCAGCATTTT	CAWGRQSNQPQHF
TRBV30	once	-	TRBJ1-3	TGTGCCTGGGGTTTGATGAGTGGAAACACCATATATTTT	CAWGLMSGNTIYF
TRBV3-1/TRBV3-2	-	TRBD1	TRBJ2-2	TGTGCCAGCAGCCGACTGGGACAGGCGAACACCGGGGAGCTGTTTTTT	CASSRLGQANTGELFF
TRBV29-1	few	-	TRBJ1-1	TGCAGCGTTGAAGATCGGGGCAGGGGCAACACTGAAGCTTTCTTT	CSVEDRGRGNTEAFF
TRBV6-1	-	-	TRBJ1-2	TGTGCCAGCAGTGAATCGGGGAAGGGTCGGGGCTACACCTTC	CASSESGKGRGYTF
TRBV19	-	-	TRBJ2-3	TGTGCCAGTAGCTGGAGAGGGGGTAAGACAGATACGCAGTATTTT	CASSWRGGKTDTQYF
TRBV27	-	-	TRBJ2-1	TGTGCCAGCAGTTTTGGCATTAACAGGGTCCCTCCCGAGCAGTTCTTC	CASSFGINRVPPEQFF
TRBV5-6	-	-	TRBJ2-1	TGTGCCAGCAGCCCCGGGGGGCTTATCGGCGATGAGCAGTTCTTC	CASSPGGLIGDEQFF
TRBV5-1	few	TRBD1	TRBJ1-2	TGCGCCAGCAGCTCACCACAGGGGTATGGCTACACCTTC	CASSSPQGYGYTF
TRBV28	-	-	TRBJ1-1	TGTGCCAGCAGCGATTTACTCATGAACACTGAAGCTTTCTTT	CASSDLLMNTEAFF
TRBV7-7	-	TRBD2	TRBJ2-1	TGTGCTAGCAGCTTAGAGCCCCCGGGCGGGGGGGCGTTCAATGAGCAGTTCTTC	CASSLEPPGGGAFNEQFF